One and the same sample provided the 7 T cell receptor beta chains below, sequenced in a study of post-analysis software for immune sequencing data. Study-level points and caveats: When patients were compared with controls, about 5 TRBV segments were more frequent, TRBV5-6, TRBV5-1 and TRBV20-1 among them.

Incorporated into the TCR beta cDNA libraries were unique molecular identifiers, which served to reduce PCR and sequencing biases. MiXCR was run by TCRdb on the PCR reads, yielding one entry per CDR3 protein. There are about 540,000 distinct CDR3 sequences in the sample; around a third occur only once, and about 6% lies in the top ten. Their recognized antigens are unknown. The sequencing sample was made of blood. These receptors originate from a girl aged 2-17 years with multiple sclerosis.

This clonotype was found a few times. The CDR3 nucleotides are TGTGCCAGCAGTTTACCACAGGGAATAGGCGGAAACACCATATATTTT. This sequence encodes CASSLPQGIGGNTIYF. The chain recombines TRBV12-3 or TRBV12-4 with TRBJ1-3; TRBD1 is a possible D gene (6 bases). This CDR3 contains 16 residues. Trimming pared 2 bases from V and 4 bases from J, leaving 15 bases between.

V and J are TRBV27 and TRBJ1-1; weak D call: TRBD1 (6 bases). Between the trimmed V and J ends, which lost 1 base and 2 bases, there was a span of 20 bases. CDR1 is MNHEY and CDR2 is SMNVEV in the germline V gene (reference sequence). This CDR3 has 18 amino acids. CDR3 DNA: TGTGCCAGCAGTTTATTTTTGGGGGCAGGGGAACGTAACACTGAAGCTTTCTTT. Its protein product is CASSLFLGAGERNTEAFF.

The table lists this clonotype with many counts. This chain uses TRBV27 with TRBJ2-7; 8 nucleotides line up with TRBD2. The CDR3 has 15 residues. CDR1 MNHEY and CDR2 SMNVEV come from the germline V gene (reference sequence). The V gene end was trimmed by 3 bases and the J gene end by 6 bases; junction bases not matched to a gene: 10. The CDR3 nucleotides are TGTGCCAGCAGTTTCCGGGGGGGCGAGACTCTCGAGCAGTACTTC. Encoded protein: CASSFRGGETLEQYF.

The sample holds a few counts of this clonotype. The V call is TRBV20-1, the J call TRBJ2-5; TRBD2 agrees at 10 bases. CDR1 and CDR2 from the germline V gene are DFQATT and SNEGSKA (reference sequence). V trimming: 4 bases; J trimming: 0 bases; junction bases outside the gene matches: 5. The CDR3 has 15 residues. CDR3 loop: CSATGLADYQETQYF. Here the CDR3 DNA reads TGCAGTGCTACTGGACTAGCGGATTACCAAGAGACCCAGTACTTC.

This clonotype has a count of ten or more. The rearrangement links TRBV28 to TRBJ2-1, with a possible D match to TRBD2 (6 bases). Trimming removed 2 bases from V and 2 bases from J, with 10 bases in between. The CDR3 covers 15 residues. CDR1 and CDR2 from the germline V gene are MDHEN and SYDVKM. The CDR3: CASSLLVAAYNEQFF. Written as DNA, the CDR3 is TGTGCCAGCAGTTTACTGGTAGCGGCCTACAATGAGCAGTTCTTC.

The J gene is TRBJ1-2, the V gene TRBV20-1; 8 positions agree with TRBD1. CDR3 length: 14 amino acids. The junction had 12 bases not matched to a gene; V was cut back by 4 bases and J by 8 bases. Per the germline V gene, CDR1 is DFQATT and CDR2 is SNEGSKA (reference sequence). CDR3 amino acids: CSATWGGRGQGYTF. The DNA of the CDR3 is TGCAGTGCTACCTGGGGAGGCAGGGGGCAAGGCTACACCTTC.

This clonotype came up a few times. The CDR3 DNA reads TGTGCCAGCAGTCCCATGACCGGGTCCAATGAAAAACTGTTTTTT. Translated, it gives CASSPMTGSNEKLFF. The chain employs TRBV27 and TRBJ1-4; D uncertain. The CDR3 covers 15 residues. Germline lookup yields CDR1 MNHEY and CDR2 SMNVEV (reference sequence). V was shortened by 5 bases and J by 5 bases, with 15 bases between the two germline ends.